A single sample is the source of the 17 T cell receptor beta chains below, sequenced in a study of human T cells and chemical hapten exposure. TCRdb called the RACE reads again in MiXCR, with one record for every CDR3 protein. Among some 82,000 distinct CDR3 sequences, about 11% were seen once, and the ten largest hold 4% to 5.5%. As to time point: patch test 1, 2 weeks after DPC sensitization. The treatment denotes: therapeutic diphenylcyclopropenone sensitization with weekly scalp DPC. This specimen consisted of whole blood, obtained in connection with sensitization to the hapten diphenylcyclopropenone (DPC). The source of these receptors is a woman between 45 and 65 years old with alopecia areata. Some clones in this sample may be carry-over from other donors' samples.

This chain uses TRBV5-6 with TRBJ2-6; TRBD1 matches 7 bases. Germline CDR1 and CDR2: SGHDT and YYEEEE. The V segment lost 4 bases and the J segment 2 bases; nucleotides outside the gene matches: 3. The CDR3 sequence is 15 residues long. This CDR3 is CASSVTGAGANVLTF. The CDR3, as DNA: TGTGCCAGCAGCGTAACAGGGGCTGGGGCCAACGTCCTGACTTTC. Drawing the rest from reference TRBV5-6 and TRBJ2-6, the complete variable domain is DAGVTQSPTHLIKTRGQQVTLRCSPKSGHDTVSWYQQALGQGPQFIFQYYEEEERQRGNFPDRFSGHQFPNYSSELNVNALLLGDSALYLCASSVTGAGANVLTFGAGSRLTVL.

This clonotype was observed at least ten times. The rearrangement joins TRBV19 to TRBJ1-5, with D possibly matching TRBD1 (5 bases). The germline gives CDR1 LNHDA, CDR2 SQIVND (reference sequence). V lost 5 bases and J 0 bases, leaving 8 bases between the germline ends. The CDR3 is 14 residues long. The DNA of the CDR3 is TGTGCCAGTAGTCGGACAAGTAGCAATCAGCCCCAGCATTTT. Translated: CASSRTSSNQPQHF.

This clonotype has ten or more counts. The chain uses TRBV6-1 and TRBJ1-4, with a tentative D call TRBD1 (5 bases). V gave up 2 bases and J gave up 4 bases, with 8 bases separating them. Germline CDR1 reads MNHNS; CDR2 reads SASEGT. The CDR3 has 14 amino acids. CDR3 loop: CASSEYRLNEKLFF. CDR3 nucleotide sequence: TGTGCCAGCAGTGAATACAGGCTTAATGAAAAACTGTTTTTT.

Many counts were recorded for this clonotype. The chain joins TRBV4-2 to TRBJ2-7; no clear D gene. The V gene lost 6 bases and the J gene lost 2 bases, with 11 bases spanning the gap. This CDR3 has 13 residues. Germline lookup yields CDR1 LGHNA and CDR2 YNFKEQ. This CDR3 reads CASSSDGTYEQYF. The CDR3 region has the DNA TGTGCCAGCAGTTCGGACGGAACCTACGAGCAGTACTTC.

This clonotype has a count of ten or more. The chain uses TRBV6-5 and TRBJ2-6; D not certain. Germline assignment: CDR1 MNHEY and CDR2 SVGAGI. CDR3 length: 15 amino acids. V dropped 2 bases and J dropped 0 bases, with 5 bases sitting between them. CDR3 region: CASSYLSSGANVLTF. In DNA, the CDR3 is TGTGCCAGCAGTTACCTGTCCTCTGGGGCCAACGTCCTGACTTTC.

This clonotype was seen many times. The chain couples TRBV3-1 to TRBJ1-5, with D maybe TRBD1 (5 bases). Per the germline V gene, CDR1 is LGHDT and CDR2 is YNNKEL (reference sequence). Trimming cost V 3 bases and J 9 bases, with 9 bases left between them. The CDR3 is 12 residues long. The CDR3: CASSQNTGPQHF. CDR3 bases: TGTGCCAGCAGCCAGAATACAGGGCCCCAGCATTTT.

The V gene is TRBV5-1, the J gene TRBJ1-1; tentatively, D is TRBD1 (5 bases). This CDR3 has 12 residues. V was cut by 3 bases and J by 8 bases, with 11 bases left in between. Looked up from germline, CDR1 is SGHRS and CDR2 is YFSETQ. The CDR3: CASSSNRGEAFF. CDR3 nucleotide sequence: TGCGCCAGCAGCTCCAACCGGGGCGAAGCTTTCTTT.

This clonotype was detected only a few times. The J gene is TRBJ1-1, the V gene TRBV7-6; D not resolved. The CDR3 has 14 residues. Germline V gene data show CDR1 as SGHVS and CDR2 as FNYEAQ. V was clipped by 1 base and J by 2 bases, with 8 bases between them. In DNA, the CDR3 is TGTGCCAGCAGCTTAGATTATGGTAACACTGAAGCTTTCTTT. Translating it yields CASSLDYGNTEAFF.

This clonotype was seen many times. The V and J genes are TRBV25-1 and TRBJ2-1, with 7 positions matching TRBD1. CDR3 length: 15 residues. Germline CDR1 and CDR2: MGHDK and SYGVNS. Losses at the gene ends were 3 bases for V and 5 bases for J; bases not matched to a gene: 7. CDR3 amino acids: CASSETGRRNNEQFF. CDR3 DNA sequence: TGTGCCAGCAGTGAGACAGGGAGACGGAACAATGAGCAGTTCTTC.

The CDR3 loop is CASSLLVVLNNEQFF. The CDR3 bases are TGTGCCAGCAGTTTATTGGTAGTTCTGAACAATGAGCAGTTCTTC. The chain recombines TRBV12-3 or TRBV12-4 with TRBJ2-1, with D uncertain. The V gene lost 2 bases and the J gene lost 5 bases, with 13 bases spanning the gap. The CDR3 totals 15 residues.

The J gene is TRBJ2-7, the V gene TRBV25-1; D uncertain. Trimming cost V 8 bases and J 2 bases, with 13 bases left between them. CDR1 and CDR2 (germline): MGHDK, SYGVNS. CDR3 size: 13 residues. The DNA of the CDR3 is TGTGCCAGCGCTCTCCCAGGAACCTACGAGCAGTACTTC. This gives the protein CASALPGTYEQYF.

This clonotype was counted only a few times. The gene calls are TRBV20-1 and TRBJ2-1; 8 nucleotides line up with TRBD2. CDR1 is DFQATT and CDR2 is SNEGSKA in the germline V gene (reference sequence). This CDR3 has 13 residues. The trim removed 3 bases at V and 10 bases at J, leaving 8 bases unmatched. This chain's CDR3 is CSASGRATWEQFF. The CDR3 DNA reads as TGCAGTGCTAGCGGGAGGGCGACTTGGGAGCAGTTCTTC.

The V gene is TRBV11-2, the J gene TRBJ2-2; possibly TRBD1 for D (5 bases). The CDR3 spans 13 residues. V was pared by 5 bases and J by 7 bases, with 11 bases between. Looked up from germline, CDR1 is SGHAT and CDR2 is FQNNGV. CDR3: CASSRGRGGELFF. The CDR3 bases are TGTGCCAGCAGCCGAGGAAGGGGCGGGGAGCTGTTTTTT.

The rearrangement links TRBV18 to TRBJ2-1; 7 bases are shared with TRBD1. The germline V gene has CDR1 KGHSH and CDR2 LQKENI. Trimming cost V 5 bases and J 5 bases; bases outside gene matches: 6. This CDR3 is 14 amino acids long. Here the CDR3 reads CASSGPGQNNEQFF. The CDR3 DNA follows: TGTGCCAGCTCAGGGCCGGGACAGAACAATGAGCAGTTCTTC. Full variable domain (outside the CDR3, taken from reference TRBV18 and TRBJ2-1): NAGVMQNPRHLVRRRGQEARLRCSPMKGHSHVYWYRQLPEEGLKFMVYLQKENIIDESGMPKERFSAEFPKEGPSILRIQQVVRGDSAAYFCASSGPGQNNEQFFGPGTRLTVL.

This clonotype occurred many times. CDR3 nucleotides: TGTGCCAGCAGCATTCAAGGACGGTCCCTCATGAACACTGAAGCTTTCTTT. Residues: CASSIQGRSLMNTEAFF. The chain couples TRBV6-6 to TRBJ1-1; the D is unclear. The CDR3 length is 17 residues. The ends were cut back, 6 bases at V and 0 bases at J, with 20 bases in the middle. Germline V lookup: CDR1 MNHNY, CDR2 SVGAGI (reference sequence).

J is TRBJ1-2 and V is TRBV30; the D gene is possibly TRBD1 (5 bases). Trimming shortened V by 8 bases and J by 1 base, and 17 bases separated the two germline ends. The germline V gene encodes CDR1 GTSNPN and CDR2 SVGIG (reference sequence). This CDR3 contains 14 residues. In DNA, the CDR3 is TGTGCCGCTTCTGGGGCGGGAAATAACTATGGCTACACCTTC. Translation gives CAASGAGNNYGYTF.

The genes are TRBV29-1 and TRBJ2-7, with 9 bases matching TRBD1. V gave up 6 bases and J gave up 0 bases; unmatched junction bases: 15. Germline V gene data show CDR1 as SQVTM and CDR2 as ANQGSEA. This CDR3 comprises 17 residues. The CDR3 spells CSVGSTGGNQYSYEQYF. In DNA, the CDR3 is TGCAGCGTCGGATCTACAGGGGGCAATCAATACTCCTACGAGCAGTACTTC.